The T cell receptor (beta chain) under discussion was sequenced for a study of blood T cell repertoires in COVID-19. Study context: PBMCs, B-cell-depleted T cells, or T cells provided the cDNA or gDNA that made up the material.

Per germline, CDR1 MNHEY and CDR2 SVGAGI. Unmatched junction bases numbered 6, after V lost 5 bases and J lost 3 bases. There are 14 residues in the CDR3. Authors' methods: Reference gene primers were amplified, and this amplification served to estimate nucleated cell counts. Generated by immunoSEQ multiplex PCR, the TCRdb table keeps only in-frame clones and is missing some. From that table come the V and J calls and clone size; the DNA was used to work out D and trimming. The data hold under 350,000 clones, with roughly 85% observed a single time. Specimen: peripheral blood. This TCR was recovered from a human donor in a cohort sampled during active COVID-19. This rearrangement joins TRBV6-5 to TRBJ2-7; 8 bases align to TRBD2. CDR3 sequence reads: CASSKLGGGYEQYF. The CDR3 nucleotides are TGTGCCAGCAGTAAACTCGGGGGGGGCTACGAGCAGTACTTC.